These 25 T cell receptor beta chains came from one sample sequenced in a study of control samples from healthy donors and cancer patients. Here immunoSEQ multiplex PCR was the method, and the copy in TCRdb shows in-frame clones only, minus some. The sample lists approximately 160,000 clones; more than 85% were seen once. The specimen was blood. The receptors derive from a woman aged 30 to 39 in good health.

This chain uses TRBV28 with TRBJ2-2; weak D call: TRBD2 (7 bases). The germline CDR1 and CDR2 sequences are MDHEN and SYDVKM. The CDR3 sequence is 15 residues long. V was cut by 11 bases and J by 3 bases, with 19 bases left in between. This CDR3 is CASSLGGADTGELFF. The CDR3 bases are TGTGCCTCCTCCCTGGGGGGGGCTGACACCGGGGAGCTGTTTTTT. The full variable domain, rest sourced from reference TRBV28 and TRBJ2-2, is DVKVTQSSRYLVKRTGEKVFLECVQDMDHENMFWYRQDPGLGLRLIYFSYDVKMKEKGDIPEGYSVSREKKERFSLILESASTNQTSMYLCASSLGGADTGELFFGEGSRLTVL.

V usage is TRBV7-2 and J usage is TRBJ2-1, with 10 bases aligning to TRBD1. CDR1 SGHTA and CDR2 FQGNSA come from the germline V gene. The CDR3 covers 14 residues. CDR3 amino acids: CATLRDRGYNEQFF. DNA for the CDR3: TGTGCAACGCTCCGGGACAGGGGTTACAATGAGCAGTTCTTC.

The chain combines TRBV7-3 with TRBJ2-2, with D possibly being TRBD2 (5 bases). Trimming shortened V by 5 bases and J by 3 bases, and 16 bases separated the two germline ends. From germline, CDR1 is SGHTA and CDR2 FQGTGA. The CDR3 has 16 residues. The chain's CDR3 is CASSPSVGADTGELFF. The CDR3, as DNA: TGTGCCAGCAGCCCATCGGTGGGAGCCGACACCGGGGAGCTGTTTTTT.

The CDR3 bases are TGTGCCAGCAGCCCGGCGGGCATTAGCCACAATGAGCAGTTCTTC. It translates to CASSPAGISHNEQFF. This chain links TRBV9 with TRBJ2-1; D might be TRBD2 (5 bases). In germline, CDR1 is SGDLS, CDR2 YYNGEE. The CDR3 has 15 residues. V lost 4 bases to trimming and J lost 5 bases, with 16 bases between them.

The V and J genes are TRBV5-5 and TRBJ2-5; a possible D gene is TRBD1 (5 bases). CDR3 size: 13 residues. V was clipped by 6 bases and J by 2 bases, with 11 bases between them. Germline assignment: CDR1 SGHKS and CDR2 YYEKEE (reference sequence). As DNA, the CDR3 is TGTGCCAGCACCATCCCAGGGCAAGAGACCCAGTACTTC. Translation: CASTIPGQETQYF. Variable domain in full (rest from reference TRBV5-5 and TRBJ2-5): DAGVTQSPTHLIKTRGQQVTLRCSPISGHKSVSWYQQVLGQGPQFIFQYYEKEERGRGNFPDRFSARQFPNYSSELNVNALLLGDSALYLCASTIPGQETQYFGPGTRLLVL.

CDR3 amino acids: CASSQSRGRANQPQHF. The CDR3 DNA follows: TGTGCCAGCAGCCAATCGCGAGGGAGGGCGAATCAGCCCCAGCATTTT. The V gene is TRBV16, the J gene TRBJ1-5, with D unclear. V dropped 0 bases and J dropped 4 bases, with 13 bases sitting between them. Germline V CDR1 and CDR2: KGHSY, FQNENV. This CDR3 contains 16 residues.

V gene TRBV20-1 combines with J gene TRBJ1-4, with D unclear. V lost 3 bases and J lost 8, with 16 bases in between. CDR1 and CDR2 from the germline V gene are DFQATT and SNEGSKA (reference sequence). The CDR3 runs to 14 residues. CDR3 nucleotides: TGCAGTGCTAGTGATGGCAGGCAATACGAAAAACTGTTTTTT. It is translated as CSASDGRQYEKLFF.

The gene calls are TRBV28 and TRBJ1-5; possible D gene TRBD1, 5 bases. V was clipped by 7 bases and J by 5 bases, with 21 bases between them. This CDR3 spans 16 amino acids. CDR1 is MDHEN, CDR2 SYDVKM, per germline. Written as DNA, the CDR3 is TGTGCCAGCAAGTCCCCCCGGAGGGGAGGGGATCAGCCCCAGCATTTT. Its translation: CASKSPRRGGDQPQHF.

In the case of this clone: Other nucleotide sequences from this sample produce the same CDR3. The chain recombines TRBV18 with TRBJ2-7; 11 bases are shared with TRBD1. From germline, CDR1 is KGHSH and CDR2 LQKENI. The CDR3 covers 14 residues. The J segment lost 3 bases and the V segment lost 2 bases, leaving 0 bases of the junction unmatched. This CDR3 reads CASSPGTGGYEQYF. CDR3 bases: TGTGCCAGCTCACCAGGGACAGGGGGCTACGAGCAGTACTTC.

This chain joins TRBV19 and TRBJ1-5; D is ambiguous. CDR1 is LNHDA, CDR2 SQIVND, per germline (reference sequence). The CDR3 runs 17 residues. V was cut by 2 bases and J by 5 bases, with 19 bases left in between. CDR3 protein: CASSILGRGPDHQPQHF. The DNA for the CDR3 is TGTGCCAGTAGTATACTTGGTCGGGGTCCGGACCATCAGCCCCAGCATTTT.

The chain employs TRBV10-2 and TRBJ1-2, with D unresolved. This CDR3 is built from 15 residues. Germline V gene sequence: CDR1 WSHSY, CDR2 SAAADI. The V end was cut by 7 bases, the J end by 3 bases, with 18 bases between. The CDR3 region has the DNA TGCGCCAGCACATACGACGTTGGGCCGCACTATGGCTACACCTTC. It translates to CASTYDVGPHYGYTF.

V and J are TRBV12-3 or TRBV12-4 and TRBJ2-5; 8 bases line up with TRBD1. The CDR3 loop spans 13 amino acids. The J segment lost 5 bases and the V segment lost 7 bases, leaving 6 bases of the junction unmatched. For the CDR3, the DNA is TGTGCCAGCATCAGGACAGGGACCGAGACCCAGTACTTC. Its protein product is CASIRTGTETQYF.

The rearrangement uses TRBV16 and TRBJ1-1, with D hard to call. V was pared by 0 bases and J by 3 bases, with 11 bases between. Germline assignment: CDR1 KGHSY and CDR2 FQNENV. The CDR3 extends over 15 amino acids. The CDR3 loop reads CASSQSGLRDTEAFF. CDR3 bases: TGTGCCAGCAGCCAATCTGGGCTCCGAGACACTGAAGCTTTCTTT.

This chain connects TRBV5-1 to TRBJ2-1; 10 bases are shared with TRBD2. CDR1 and CDR2 from the germline V gene are SGHRS and YFSETQ. This CDR3 region has 15 residues. J lost 0 bases, V lost 4 bases, and 1 base had no gene match. The DNA of the CDR3 is TGCGCCAGCAGCACTAGCGGGGACTCCTACAATGAGCAGTTCTTC. Amino acid sequence: CASSTSGDSYNEQFF.

The rearrangement joins TRBV7-6 to TRBJ2-1, with 7 bases matching TRBD2. Per germline, CDR1 SGHVS and CDR2 FNYEAQ. Trimming took 4 bases from V and 1 from J; bases not matched to a gene: 4. The CDR3 contains 15 residues. CDR3 nucleotides: TGTGCCAGCAGCTCTCTAGCGGAATCCTACAATGAGCAGTTCTTC. It specifies CASSSLAESYNEQFF.

This chain links TRBV6-2 or TRBV6-3 with TRBJ2-3; 9 bases line up with TRBD1. The CDR3 length is 15 residues. Germline-derived CDR1 and CDR2 are MNHEY and SVGEGT. The junction had 8 bases not matched to a gene; V was cut back by 6 bases and J by 4 bases. The CDR3 DNA reads as TGTGCCAGCAGCCGAGACAGGGGGAACGCAGATACGCAGTATTTT. Amino acids: CASSRDRGNADTQYF.

This clone was counted a single time. This chain uses TRBV6-5 with TRBJ1-2; D may be TRBD1 (5 bases). This CDR3 is 14 amino acids long. Germline V gives CDR1 MNHEY, CDR2 SVGAGI. Trimming left V 7 bases short and J 7 bases short, with 19 bases between. The CDR3 sequence: CASTDPVRALGYTF. CDR3 coding DNA: TGTGCCAGCACCGACCCGGTCAGGGCCCTTGGCTACACCTTC.

J is TRBJ2-6 and V is TRBV18; D is unresolved. This CDR3 has 16 amino acids. Germline V gives CDR1 KGHSH, CDR2 LQKENI. V shed 2 bases and J shed 0 bases, with 8 bases lying between them. CDR3 nucleotide sequence: TGTGCCAGCTCACCATTCGAGCTCTCTGGGGCCAACGTCCTGACTTTC. Its protein is CASSPFELSGANVLTF.

This chain uses TRBV15 with TRBJ1-5; TRBD1 aligns across 7 bases. The CDR3 consists of 15 residues. Germline CDR1 and CDR2: LNHNV and YYDKDF (reference sequence). The V segment lost 4 bases and the J segment 0 bases; nucleotides outside the gene matches: 3. This chain's CDR3 is CATSNWDSSNQPQHF. The DNA for the CDR3 is TGTGCCACCAGCAACTGGGACAGTAGCAATCAGCCCCAGCATTTT.

The chain combines TRBV2 with TRBJ2-3, with 7 nucleotides matching TRBD2. Per germline, CDR1 SNHLY and CDR2 FYNNEI. The CDR3 contains 17 residues. The ends lost 3 bases at V and 4 bases at J; junction bases unmatched: 13. The CDR3, as DNA: TGTGCCAGCAGTGATGCAGCTGCGGGAGTGGGCCCAGATACGCAGTATTTT. It yields the protein CASSDAAAGVGPDTQYF.

V usage is TRBV12-3 or TRBV12-4 and J usage is TRBJ1-5, with D possibly being TRBD1 (5 bases). Between the trimmed V and J ends, which lost 6 bases and 6 bases, there was a span of 12 bases. The CDR3 contains 13 residues. CDR3 in amino acids: CASRPDSGQPQHF. For the CDR3, the DNA is TGTGCCAGCAGACCTGACAGTGGTCAGCCCCAGCATTTT.

The V and J genes are TRBV2 and TRBJ1-2; 8 nucleotides agree with TRBD1. CDR1 SNHLY and CDR2 FYNNEI come from the germline V gene. V lost 7 bases and J lost 3; bases outside the gene matches: 10. The CDR3 totals 15 residues. CDR3 amino acids: CASMDRAWVDYGYTF. CDR3 DNA: TGTGCCAGCATGGACAGGGCATGGGTTGACTATGGCTACACCTTC.

This chain joins TRBV5-1 and TRBJ2-1; D is uncertain. V dropped 4 bases and J dropped 2 bases, with 10 bases sitting between them. CDR1 and CDR2 (germline): SGHRS, YFSETQ. This CDR3 region has 14 residues. The CDR3 sequence: CASSPYATYNEQFF. CDR3 in DNA: TGCGCCAGCAGCCCTTACGCAACCTACAATGAGCAGTTCTTC.

This chain links TRBV30 with TRBJ1-6; D is unresolved. Trimming pared 2 bases from V and 7 bases from J, leaving 6 bases between. Germline CDR1 and CDR2: GTSNPN and SVGIG (reference sequence). The CDR3 has 12 amino acids. CDR3 in amino acids: CAWSRENSPLHF. For the CDR3, the DNA is TGTGCCTGGAGTCGGGAAAATTCACCCCTCCACTTT.

The chain has TRBV5-6 and TRBJ2-7; D gene uncertain. The germline CDR1 and CDR2 sequences are SGHDT and YYEEEE. With 2 bases removed from V and 4 bases from J, the gap between germline ends came to 4 bases. CDR3 length: 11 residues. The CDR3 region is CASSLRYEQYF. The DNA of the CDR3 is TGTGCCAGCAGCTTAAGATACGAGCAGTACTTC.